This T cell receptor (beta chain) was identified in a study of T cell responses to AZD1222 COVID-19 vaccine. About the research overall: Some second doses came at about 4 weeks and others at about 12 weeks; these were pooled. Findings of the study overall: Nearly half of spike-specific TCRs reportedly go after variant regions that carry no mutations. Spike-specific TCRs gained breadth and depth after people received two AZD1222 doses. Across the whole spike, CD4 TCRs peaked at regions 160-218 and 743-854.

Assay used: immunoSEQ multiplex PCR; TCRdb lists only in-frame clones, some missing. The sample records over 90,000 clones, 91% being singletons. For this clone: No antigen is known for it.

The CDR3 covers 19 residues. With V trimmed by 4 bases and J by 2 bases, 17 bases remained unmatched. CDR1 and CDR2 from the germline V gene are SQVTM and ANQGSEA. The TCR was taken from an adult in good health. J is TRBJ2-3 and V is TRBV29-1; 11 nucleotides line up with TRBD2. Sample: peripheral blood, taken on day 0 of AZD1222 vaccination. The DNA for the CDR3 is TGCAGCGTTGGGGTGTGGGAGGTAGCGGGAGGGCCTGTCACAGATACGCAGTATTTT. Residues: CSVGVWEVAGGPVTDTQYF.